This TCR beta chain was recorded in a study of blood T cells in healthy people across ages. V lost 3 bases to trimming and J lost 3 bases; unmatched junction nucleotides: 7. CDR1 and CDR2 (germline): SGHTA, FQGNSA. This CDR3 has 16 amino acids. Only a few counts were recorded for this clonotype. A second PCR of roughly 7 to 11 cycles used a sample-barcoded 5' primer and a J-beta primer mix. TCRdb recomputed calls from the 5' RACE reads with MiXCR, one row per CDR3 protein. The data show 700,000 to 950,000 distinct CDR3 sequences, 58% seen once. This TCR derives from a man aged 30 to 39 in good health. V usage is TRBV7-2 and J usage is TRBJ2-1; 8 bases align to TRBD2. Sequenced sample: blood. In nucleotides, the CDR3 is TGTGCCAGCAGCTTCCTCAGCGGGAGCCTCTACAATGAGCAGTTCTTC. Protein product: CASSFLSGSLYNEQFF.